This T cell receptor (beta chain) appears in the sequencing data of a study of shared clonotypes between healthy human individuals. Study summary: Used for every donor were three CD4 naive, three CD4 memory, two CD8 naive and one CD8 memory plate.

Study-wide results and limits: With few donors, the genetic and exposure-history diversity represented was limited.

Remarks on this clone: As yet, its antigen is unknown.

Deep was the level used in running the assay. Authors' data handling: Quality scores were absent from the junction-only immunoSEQ sequences, so filtering differed. Produced via immunoSEQ multiplex PCR; TCRdb's table is partial and in-frame only. Clonal size and the V and J genes are those of that table, whereas D and trimming came from the DNA. The table shows 2 million to 2.5 million clones, with roughly 95% occurring only once. Naive CD8 populations comprised CD45RO-negative cells positively selected for CCR7, excluding terminally differentiated effector memory CD45RA+ cells. The CDR3 consists of 16 residues. J was trimmed by 5 bases and V by 4 bases; bases with no gene match: 10. Germline CDR1 reads SNHLY; CDR2 reads FYNNEI.

V is TRBV2 and J is TRBJ2-2; 7 positions agree with TRBD1. Sequencing was performed on naive CD8+ T cells sorted from blood. This clonotype was obtained from a man aged 18 to 29 in good health. CDR3 sequence: CASSAIDREGTGELFF. The CDR3 coding sequence is TGTGCCAGCAGTGCGATAGACAGGGAAGGGACCGGGGAGCTGTTTTTT.